These T cell receptor beta chains were read from a single sample in a study of technical replicates of blood from a handful of donors. Libraries were prepared by immunoSEQ multiplex PCR; TCRdb keeps only in-frame clonotypes and omits some of them. The data show approximately 90,000 clones, 95% seen once. The sequenced sample consisted of T cells isolated from PBMCs. The origin of the receptors is a human donor in good health. Both conserved end residues are part of each CDR3. Each record gives: D gene, V gene, J gene, CDR3 protein, CDR3 DNA. D genes are given only for firm matches.

-	TRBV6-5	TRBJ2-7	CASSYLSGYEQYF	TGTGCCAGCAGTTACCTAAGCGGCTACGAGCAGTACTTC
TRBD1	TRBV5-4	TRBJ1-2	CASSFRGQDYGYTF	TGTGCCAGCAGCTTTAGGGGGCAGGACTATGGCTACACCTTC
TRBD1	TRBV7-2	TRBJ1-2	CASSSWDRGGSAF	TGTGCCAGCAGCTCCTGGGACAGGGGGGGCTCAGCCTTC
-	TRBV4-1	TRBJ2-5	CASSLTRIETQYF	TGCGCCAGCAGCTTGACTAGGATCGAGACCCAGTACTTC
-	TRBV30	TRBJ1-3	CAWAPGGGNTIYF	TGTGCCTGGGCACCGGGTGGGGGAAACACCATATATTTT
-	TRBV11-3	TRBJ1-1	CASSLSGVSIGREAFF	TGTGCCAGCAGCTTATCGGGTGTAAGTATCGGCCGTGAAGCTTTCTTT
TRBD2	TRBV28	TRBJ2-5	CASSSTGAGDETQYF	TGTGCCAGCAGTTCAACTGGGGCGGGAGATGAGACCCAGTACTTC
-	TRBV2	TRBJ1-5	CASGKRDSQPQHF	TGTGCCAGCGGAAAAAGGGACTCTCAGCCCCAGCATTTT
-	TRBV6-5	TRBJ2-7	CASRADSEQYF	TGTGCCAGCAGGGCAGACTCCGAGCAGTACTTC
-	TRBV6-5	TRBJ2-2	CASKYSLNTGELFF	TGTGCCAGCAAATACAGTCTGAACACCGGGGAGCTGTTTTTT
TRBD1	TRBV13	TRBJ2-3	CASSGHLQGLEADTQYF	TGTGCCAGCAGCGGGCACCTACAGGGGCTAGAAGCAGATACGCAGTATTTT
-	TRBV6-4	TRBJ1-2	CASSEVDKTNYGYTF	TGTGCCAGCAGTGAAGTTGACAAAACTAACTATGGCTACACCTTC
-	TRBV11-2	TRBJ2-7	CASSSAGSSYEQYF	TGTGCCAGCAGCTCTGCGGGGAGCTCCTACGAGCAGTACTTC
TRBD1	TRBV11-2	TRBJ2-7	CASSMTPGTGFYEQYF	TGTGCCAGCAGCATGACACCCGGGACAGGGTTCTACGAGCAGTACTTC
TRBD1	TRBV18	TRBJ1-2	CASSPTDRDYGYTF	TGTGCCAGCTCACCAACTGACAGGGATTATGGCTACACCTTC
TRBD1	TRBV19	TRBJ2-5	CASSINTGALKYQETQYF	TGTGCCAGTAGTATCAACACAGGGGCGCTAAAGTACCAAGAGACCCAGTACTTC
-	TRBV19	TRBJ2-7	CASSTGTYEQYF	TGTGCCAGTAGTACCGGGACCTACGAGCAGTACTTC
TRBD1	TRBV27	TRBJ2-7	CASSLLWTGNSYEQYF	TGTGCCAGCAGTTTATTGTGGACAGGGAATTCATACGAGCAGTACTTC
-	TRBV7-6	TRBJ2-3	CASSARLAGADTQYF	TGTGCCAGCAGCGCTCGCCTGGCAGGGGCAGATACGCAGTATTTT
TRBD2	TRBV10-1	TRBJ2-5	CASSPYPGGRETQYF	TGCGCCAGCAGTCCCTATCCGGGGGGTAGGGAGACCCAGTACTTC
TRBD1	TRBV14	TRBJ1-5	CASSRTGGHQPQHF	TGTGCCAGCAGCCGTACAGGGGGTCATCAGCCCCAGCATTTT
-	TRBV5-1	TRBJ1-5	CASSLGGIVGNQPQHF	TGCGCCAGCAGCTTGGGCGGAATCGTCGGGAATCAGCCCCAGCATTTT
-	TRBV5-4	TRBJ2-2	CASSLEPGELFF	TGTGCCAGCAGCTTGGAGCCCGGGGAGCTGTTTTTT
TRBD2	TRBV7-2	TRBJ2-1	CASSLGGGLSYNEQFF	TGTGCCAGCAGCTTAGGGGGGGGACTCTCCTACAATGAGCAGTTCTTC
TRBD1	TRBV19	TRBJ1-5	CASSPDRTGYSNQPQHF	TGTGCCAGTAGTCCGGACCGGACAGGGTATAGCAATCAGCCCCAGCATTTT
TRBD2	TRBV9	TRBJ2-1	CASSVDPGGEQFF	TGTGCCAGCAGCGTTGACCCGGGGGGTGAGCAGTTCTTC
TRBD1	TRBV7-9	TRBJ2-7	CASSWTGSSYEQYF	TGTGCCAGCAGCTGGACAGGGAGCTCCTACGAGCAGTACTTC
-	TRBV7-9	TRBJ2-7	CASSYYGTRNHEQYF	TGTGCCAGCAGTTATTACGGGACACGGAACCACGAGCAGTACTTC
-	TRBV5-1	TRBJ2-3	CASSLAWRDTDTQYF	TGCGCCAGCAGCTTGGCATGGAGGGACACAGATACGCAGTATTTT
TRBD1	TRBV5-4	TRBJ1-1	CASSGGGPGQGATEAFF	TGTGCCAGCAGCGGAGGAGGACCGGGACAGGGGGCTACTGAAGCTTTCTTT
-	TRBV10-1	TRBJ1-5	CANSLQGSQPQHF	TGCGCCAACTCCCTACAGGGAAGTCAGCCCCAGCATTTT
TRBD1	TRBV9	TRBJ1-3	CASSVTGAGNTIYF	TGTGCCAGCAGCGTGACAGGGGCTGGAAACACCATATATTTT
TRBD2	TRBV15	TRBJ2-2	CATSRELAAGELFF	TGTGCCACCAGCAGAGAACTAGCGGCCGGGGAGCTGTTTTTT
-	TRBV18	TRBJ1-1	CASSPDWAPYMNTEAFF	TGTGCCAGCTCACCGGATTGGGCGCCTTACATGAACACTGAAGCTTTCTTT
TRBD1	TRBV2	TRBJ1-6	CASKGQGRPLALHF	TGTGCCAGCAAAGGACAGGGGCGCCCTTTGGCCCTCCACTTT
-	TRBV30	TRBJ2-5	CAWSVVGRRETQYF	TGTGCCTGGAGTGTAGTAGGGAGACGAGAGACCCAGTACTTC
-	TRBV6-5	TRBJ1-2	CASRTTGNYGYTF	TGTGCCAGCAGAACTACAGGGAACTATGGCTACACCTTC